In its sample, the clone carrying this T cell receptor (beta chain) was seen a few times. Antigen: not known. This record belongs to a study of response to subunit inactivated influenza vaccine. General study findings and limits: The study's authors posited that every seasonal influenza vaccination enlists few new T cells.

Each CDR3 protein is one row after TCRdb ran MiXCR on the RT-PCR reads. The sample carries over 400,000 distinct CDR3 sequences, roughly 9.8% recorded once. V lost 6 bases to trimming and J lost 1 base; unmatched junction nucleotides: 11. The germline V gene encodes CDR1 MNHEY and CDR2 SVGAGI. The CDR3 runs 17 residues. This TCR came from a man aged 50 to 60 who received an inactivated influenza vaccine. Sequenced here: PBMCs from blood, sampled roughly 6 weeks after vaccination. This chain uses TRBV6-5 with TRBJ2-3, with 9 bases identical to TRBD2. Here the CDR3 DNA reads TGTGCCAGCAGCTTAGGGCTTAGCGGGAGCCGCACAGATACGCAGTATTTT. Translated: CASSLGLSGSRTDTQYF.